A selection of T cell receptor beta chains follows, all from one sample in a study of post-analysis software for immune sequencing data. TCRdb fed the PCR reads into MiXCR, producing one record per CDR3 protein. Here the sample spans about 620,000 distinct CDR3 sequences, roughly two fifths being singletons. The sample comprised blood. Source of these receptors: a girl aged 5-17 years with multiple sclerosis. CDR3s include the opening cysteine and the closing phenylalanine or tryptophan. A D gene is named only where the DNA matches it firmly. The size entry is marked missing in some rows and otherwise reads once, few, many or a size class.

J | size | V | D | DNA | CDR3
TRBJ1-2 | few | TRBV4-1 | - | TGCGCCAGCAGCCAGATTATGACCGTCGAGGGCTATGGCTACACCTTC | CASSQIMTVEGYGYTF
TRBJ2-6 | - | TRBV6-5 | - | TGTGCCAGCAGTACGTCCCTAGGGGCCAACGTCCTGACTTTC | CASSTSLGANVLTF
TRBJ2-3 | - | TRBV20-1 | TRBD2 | TGCAGTGCTCTAGCGGGGGGTAGCTTCACAGATACGCAGTATTTT | CSALAGGSFTDTQYF
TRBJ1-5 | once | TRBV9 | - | TGTGCCAGCAGCGTGGGGGGGGCGGCGCAGCCCCAGCATTTT | CASSVGGAAQPQHF
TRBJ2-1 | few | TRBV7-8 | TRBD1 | TGTGCCAGCAGCCAAAGACAGGGGGAGTTCGATGAGCAGTTCTTC | CASSQRQGEFDEQFF
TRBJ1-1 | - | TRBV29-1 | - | TGCAGCGTTGGGGGGGTATTGAACACTGAAGCTTTCTTT | CSVGGVLNTEAFF
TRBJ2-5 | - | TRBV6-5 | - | TGTGCCAGCAGTTACTCAGGGAGTTTTAAGACCCAGTACTTC | CASSYSGSFKTQYF
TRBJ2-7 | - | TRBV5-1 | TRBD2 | TGCGCCAGCAGCCCTACGGGCGGGGGAGGAACCCAGTACTTC | CASSPTGGGGTQYF
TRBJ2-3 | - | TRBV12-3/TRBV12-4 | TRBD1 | TGTGCCAGCAGAATCGACAGGGTTTCGCAACATGATACGCAGTATTTT | CASRIDRVSQHDTQYF
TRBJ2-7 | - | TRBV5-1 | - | TGCGCCAGCAGCTTTCATCGGACTTCCTACGAGCAGTACTTC | CASSFHRTSYEQYF
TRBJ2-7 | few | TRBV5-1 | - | TGCGCCAGCAGCTTTTCCGCAGGGCCCTACGAGCAGTACTTC | CASSFSAGPYEQYF
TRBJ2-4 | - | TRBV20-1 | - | TGCAGTGCTAGAGTGGGTAACGGGCAGTACTTC | CSARVGNGQYF
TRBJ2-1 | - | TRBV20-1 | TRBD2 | TGCAGTGCCAAGGGGACTAGCGGAAACTACAATGAGCAGTTCTTC | CSAKGTSGNYNEQFF
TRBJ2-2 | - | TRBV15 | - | TGTGCCACCAGCGGATTATCCGGGCTTAACACCGGGGAGCTGTTTTTT | CATSGLSGLNTGELFF
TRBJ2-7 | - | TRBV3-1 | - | TGTGCCAGCAGCCAAGGGGGAAGGGGCGAGCAGTACTTC | CASSQGGRGEQYF
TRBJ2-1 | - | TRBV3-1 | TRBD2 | TGTGCCAGCAGCCCCGGGGGGACGGCTGTCCTAAATGAGCAGTTCTTC | CASSPGGTAVLNEQFF
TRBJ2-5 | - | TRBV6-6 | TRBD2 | TGTGCCACCCTGAGCGGGGGCAAAGAGACCCAGTACTTC | CATLSGGKETQYF
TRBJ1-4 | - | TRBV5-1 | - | TGCGCCAGCAGCTTGCGAGGGAGAACAACTAATGAAAAACTGTTTTTT | CASSLRGRTTNEKLFF
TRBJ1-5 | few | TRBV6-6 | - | TGTGCCACCCGGACAGTTCTCAATCAGCCCCAGCATTTT | CATRTVLNQPQHF
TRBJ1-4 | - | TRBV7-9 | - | TGTGCCAGCGTACATCCTCGCGGGACTAATGAAAAACTGTTTTTT | CASVHPRGTNEKLFF
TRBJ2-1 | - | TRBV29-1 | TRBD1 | TGCAGCGTTCCCGTCTCTTCGACAGGGGGTTCCTACAATGAGCAGTTCTTC | CSVPVSSTGGSYNEQFF
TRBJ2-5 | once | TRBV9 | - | TGTGCCAGCAGCGCCTACATCAAACAGGGAAACTGCCACAAGCAGTACTTC | CASSAYIKQGNCHKQYF
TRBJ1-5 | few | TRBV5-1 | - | TGCGCCAGCAGCTTGGGGGACCAAAATCAGCCCCAGCATTTT | CASSLGDQNQPQHF
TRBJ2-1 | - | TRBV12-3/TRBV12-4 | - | TGTGCCAGCGGCTCCGGGGACAATGAGCAGTTCTTC | CASGSGDNEQFF
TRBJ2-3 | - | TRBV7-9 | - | TGTGCCAGCAGCTTGGAAACGGGGGGCTCCACAGATACGCAGTATTTT | CASSLETGGSTDTQYF
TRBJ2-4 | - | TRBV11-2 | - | TGTGCCAGCAGGCATTCCCAGGGCGCAAACATTCAGTACTTC | CASRHSQGANIQYF
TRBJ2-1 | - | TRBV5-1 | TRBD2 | TGCGCCAGCAGCTTGGCGGCTAGCGGATTCTACAATGAGCAGTTCTTC | CASSLAASGFYNEQFF
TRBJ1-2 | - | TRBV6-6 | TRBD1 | TGTGCCAGCAGTAACCTGACAGGGGTAATTGTATATGGCCACACCTTC | CASSNLTGVIVYGHTF
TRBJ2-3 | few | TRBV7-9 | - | TGTGCCAGCAGCTTTAGGCCGGGACTTCCCACGGGGGCAGATACGCAGTATTTT | CASSFRPGLPTGADTQYF
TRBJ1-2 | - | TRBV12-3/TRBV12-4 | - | TGTGCCAGCAGTTTTTACCTGCCGGATGGAGGCTCCACCTTC | CASSFYLPDGGSTF
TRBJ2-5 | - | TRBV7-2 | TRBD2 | TGTGCCAGCAGCTTTTCGCGGGGGTTCCAAGAGACCCAGTACTTC | CASSFSRGFQETQYF
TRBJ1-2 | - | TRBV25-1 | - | TGTGCCAGCAGCGAGGCCCCGGGGGGCTACACCTTC | CASSEAPGGYTF
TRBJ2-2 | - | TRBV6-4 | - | TGTGCCACCGGGAAGGGTGAAACCGGGGAGCTGTTTTTT | CATGKGETGELFF
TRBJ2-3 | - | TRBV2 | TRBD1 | TGTGCCAGCAGTGACTACAGGGGCTTTACAGATACGCAGTATTTT | CASSDYRGFTDTQYF
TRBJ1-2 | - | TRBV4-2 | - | TGTGCCAGCAGCCAAGTCCCGAACATTCCTAACTATGGCTACACCTTC | CASSQVPNIPNYGYTF
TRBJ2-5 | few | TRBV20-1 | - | TGCAGTGCTAGTGGAAGCGGGCTTCAAGAGACCCAGTACTTC | CSASGSGLQETQYF
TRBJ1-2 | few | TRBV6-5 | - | TGTGCCAGCAGTTACGGAGGGGGTCACTATGGCTACACCTTC | CASSYGGGHYGYTF
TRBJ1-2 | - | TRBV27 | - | TGTGCCAGCAGTTTAGGGCGGGGGAGCTATGGCTACACCTTC | CASSLGRGSYGYTF
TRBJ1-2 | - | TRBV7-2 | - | TGTGCCAGCAGCTTAGCGCGAGGCAGTAACTATGGCTACACCTTC | CASSLARGSNYGYTF
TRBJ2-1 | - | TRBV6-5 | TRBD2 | TGTGCCAGCAGTTATCGACTAGCGGGGGGGATATCCTACAATGAGCAGTTCTTC | CASSYRLAGGISYNEQFF
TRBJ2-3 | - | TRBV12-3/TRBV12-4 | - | TGTGCCAGCAAATATTCCTTAGCGCAGCACACAGATACGCAGTATTTT | CASKYSLAQHTDTQYF